This is a list of T cell receptor beta chains from one sample in a study of spatial heterogeneity in lung cancer. Via MiXCR, TCRdb re-called the 5' RACE reads, giving one row per CDR3 protein. The top ten hold about 6.8% of the sample, which has tens of thousands of distinct CDR3 sequences, 15% to 25% seen once. Sequences were derived from PBMCs, sampled at surgery. The source is a male donor with early-stage non-small cell lung cancer. The CDR3 runs from the conserved cysteine through the conserved F or W. The D gene is left open where the match is weak. Only some rows state a clone size, as once, few, many or a class for expanded clones.

v_gene,j_gene,abundance,d_gene,CDR3nt,CDR3aa
TRBV18,TRBJ2-1,NA,NA,TGTGCCAGCTCACCACCGCGGGTAGGCGAGCAGTTCTTC,CASSPPRVGEQFF
TRBV29-1,TRBJ2-7,many,TRBD2,TGCAGCGTTGATAGCGGGAGTGACGAGCAGTACTTC,CSVDSGSDEQYF
TRBV2,TRBJ1-5,NA,NA,TGTGCCAGCAGTGAAGCGCTCAGGGGTCGGGGGAAGCCCCAGCATTTT,CASSEALRGRGKPQHF
TRBV6-5,TRBJ1-2,many,TRBD1,TGTGCCAGCAGTCCCGCCGGGACAGTAGTCTATGGCTACACCTTC,CASSPAGTVVYGYTF
TRBV6-1,TRBJ2-3,NA,TRBD1,TGTGCCAGCAGTGATCGGACGACAGGGGGAGATACGCAGTATTTT,CASSDRTTGGDTQYF
TRBV4-3,TRBJ2-1,many,TRBD2,TGCGCCAGCAGCCAAGCCGGGACTAGCTTGAATGAGCAGTTCTTC,CASSQAGTSLNEQFF
TRBV4-3,TRBJ2-1,many,TRBD2,TGCGCCAGCAGCCCGATAACTAGCGAATACAATGAGCAGTTCTTC,CASSPITSEYNEQFF
TRBV7-9,TRBJ2-6,many,TRBD2,TGTGCCCCGGGGGGGCTCTCTGGGGCCAACGTCCTGACTTTC,CAPGGLSGANVLTF
TRBV20-1,TRBJ2-3,NA,NA,TGCAGTGCTAGATCGGGACTGGGCACAGATACGCAGTATTTT,CSARSGLGTDTQYF
TRBV27,TRBJ2-1,NA,TRBD2,TGTGCCAGCAGTTTAGGTGGACTAGCGCGGGCCCTTTACAATGAGCAGTTCTTC,CASSLGGLARALYNEQFF
TRBV14,TRBJ2-1,NA,NA,TGTGCCAGCAGCCAAAGGGACTCTCTCTACAATGAGCAGTTCTTC,CASSQRDSLYNEQFF
TRBV19,TRBJ2-3,few,TRBD2,TGTGCCAGTAGTAGACTAGCGGGAGTAGGAGATACGCAGTATTTT,CASSRLAGVGDTQYF
TRBV6-2/TRBV6-3,TRBJ1-5,few,NA,TGTGCCAGCAACAGGCCGAATCAGCCCCAGCATTTT,CASNRPNQPQHF
TRBV6-5,TRBJ2-7,NA,NA,TGTGCCAGCAGCCCCGGACGGTTTTCCTACGAGCAGTACTTC,CASSPGRFSYEQYF
TRBV19,TRBJ2-3,NA,NA,TGTGCCAGTAGTATGGGAACGGATACGCAGTATTTT,CASSMGTDTQYF
TRBV20-1,TRBJ1-3,few,TRBD1,TGCAGTGCTGGACAGGGACTTAGGAACACCATATATTTT,CSAGQGLRNTIYF
TRBV20-1,TRBJ2-3,NA,TRBD1,TGCAGTGCTCCCCGGGACAGGGGTTGGGGCACAGATACGCAGTATTTT,CSAPRDRGWGTDTQYF
TRBV28,TRBJ1-1,few,TRBD1,TGTGCCAGCAGTCCCGCGGGACAGGGAAACACTGAAGCTTTCTTT,CASSPAGQGNTEAFF
TRBV6-5,TRBJ1-2,many,NA,TGTGCCAGCAGTCCCGGTTGGCCCGGGGATGATGGCTACACCTTC,CASSPGWPGDDGYTF
TRBV18,TRBJ2-7,many,TRBD2,TGTGCCAGCTCCATAGGGACTAGCTACTACGAGCAGTACTTC,CASSIGTSYYEQYF
TRBV29-1,TRBJ2-5,few,NA,TGCAGCGTCAGCAGGGTGGTGGGAGAGACCCAGTACTTC,CSVSRVVGETQYF
TRBV6-2/TRBV6-3,TRBJ1-2,few,NA,TGTGCCAGCAGCCCGGACAGAAAGTCTGGCTACACCTTC,CASSPDRKSGYTF
TRBV29-1,TRBJ2-5,many,NA,TGCAGCGTTGAGGAGGGGGGCCAAGAGACCCAGTACTTC,CSVEEGGQETQYF
TRBV30,TRBJ1-5,once,NA,TGTGCCTGGAGACAGGGAGATGATCAGCCCCAGCATTTT,CAWRQGDDQPQHF
TRBV3-1,TRBJ1-6,few,NA,TGTGCCAGCAGCCCCGACAGTGGATCACCCCTCCACTTT,CASSPDSGSPLHF
TRBV9,TRBJ2-1,few,TRBD2,TGTGCCAGCAGCCCCCGGGATAGCGGGATCGACAATGAGCAGTTCTTC,CASSPRDSGIDNEQFF
TRBV28,TRBJ2-7,NA,TRBD1,TGTGCCAGCAGTACCGGGACAGGTCTTTACGAGCAGTACTTC,CASSTGTGLYEQYF
TRBV14,TRBJ2-5,many,NA,TGTGCCAGCAGCCAAGTAATGGGTCGTACACGAGAGACCCAGTACTTC,CASSQVMGRTRETQYF
TRBV6-1,TRBJ2-1,NA,TRBD1,TGTGCCAGCAGTGCCCCCGACAGGGGACCCTACAATGAGCAGTTCTTC,CASSAPDRGPYNEQFF
TRBV5-1,TRBJ2-1,NA,TRBD1,TGCGCCAGCAGCTACGGACAGGGAAAGTACAATGAGCAGTTCTTC,CASSYGQGKYNEQFF
TRBV27,TRBJ2-7,few,NA,TGTGCCAGCAGTTCTATTCAAGCAGGGAACGAGCAGTACTTC,CASSSIQAGNEQYF
TRBV12-3/TRBV12-4,TRBJ2-1,once,TRBD2,TGTGCCAGCAGTTTAGGGACTAGCGGGGGGGCACGCGGTGAGCAGTTCTTC,CASSLGTSGGARGEQFF
TRBV24-1,TRBJ2-6,few,NA,TGTGCCACCTCCTGGGCAGGAACGGACGGGGCCAACGTCCTGACTTTC,CATSWAGTDGANVLTF
TRBV9,TRBJ2-3,NA,NA,TGTGCCAGCAGCCTACGGGGATCCTCGACAGATACGCAGTATTTT,CASSLRGSSTDTQYF
TRBV4-1,TRBJ2-6,many,NA,TGCGCCAGCAGCCAAGCTCCAGGGATTTCTGGGGCCAACGTCCTGACTTTC,CASSQAPGISGANVLTF
TRBV25-1,TRBJ2-5,few,NA,TGTGCCAGCAGTGAAGGAGTCCAGGGGTACCAAGAGACCCAGTACTTC,CASSEGVQGYQETQYF
TRBV10-3,TRBJ1-5,NA,NA,TGTGCCACCACCCCAGGACAGCATAGCAATCAGCCCCAGCATTTT,CATTPGQHSNQPQHF
TRBV9,TRBJ2-1,NA,NA,TGTGCCAGCAGCGTAGTTGTTCAGGGCGAGCAGTTCTTC,CASSVVVQGEQFF
TRBV5-1,TRBJ2-3,many,TRBD2,TGCGCCAGCAGCTGGGGGCCCCTAGCGGGAGTAGCAGATACGCAGTATTTT,CASSWGPLAGVADTQYF
TRBV12-3/TRBV12-4,TRBJ2-1,NA,TRBD2,TGTGCCAGCAGTTCTCAGCGGGGGGGGTCGTTAAATGAGCAGTTCTTC,CASSSQRGGSLNEQFF
TRBV29-1,TRBJ1-5,many,NA,TGCAGCGTCGCTTGGGATTTCGGTCAGCCCCAGCATTTT,CSVAWDFGQPQHF
TRBV10-3,TRBJ2-7,many,TRBD1,TGTGCCATCAGTGCAAACAGGGGCCCCGAGCAGTACTTC,CAISANRGPEQYF
TRBV29-1,TRBJ2-6,NA,NA,TGCAGCGTGCAATTCTCTGGGGCCAACGTCCTGACTTTC,CSVQFSGANVLTF
TRBV29-1,TRBJ1-2,NA,TRBD1,TGCAGCGTGAATAGGACAGGGGATTTAAACTATGGCTACACCTTC,CSVNRTGDLNYGYTF
TRBV2,TRBJ2-5,NA,NA,TGTGCCAGCAGTGAAGAAGCTCTCGCGGGGGCCGGTGACTTC,CASSEEALAGAGDF
TRBV5-1,TRBJ2-5,NA,NA,TGCGCCAGCAGCACCCGGGACGGAGTTTTAGAGACCCAGTACTTC,CASSTRDGVLETQYF
TRBV6-5,TRBJ2-3,few,NA,TGTGCCAGCCGGGACAGCACAGATACGCAGTATTTT,CASRDSTDTQYF
TRBV24-1,TRBJ2-1,NA,NA,TGTGCCACCAGTGACCCCAGAGGAGGTGTCAATGAGCAGTTCTTC,CATSDPRGGVNEQFF